The clone carrying this TCR beta chain was seen more than once but under ten times. Its antigen is currently unknown. Expressed TCRB transcripts got sequenced, as all isolated RNA was reverse transcribed. Generated by immunoSEQ multiplex PCR, the TCRdb table keeps only in-frame clones and is missing some. The table shows some 290,000 clones, with around 25% occurring only once. This record comes from a study of beta chain features in type 1 diabetes. Looking at the study overall: Sorted cells from all samples, numbering about 99,000,000, were examined.

Regarding the study as a whole: There was a moderate but significant shortening of TCRB CDR3s in all four CD4+ subsets of Type 1 diabetes patients.

This CDR3 is built from 13 residues. Trimming took 1 base from V and 4 from J, leaving 6 bases between them. Germline loops: CDR1 MGHDK, CDR2 SYGVNS. The specimen sequenced was naive CD4+ T cells from blood. The receptor comes from a woman younger than 45 with type 1 diabetes. The chain carries TRBV25-1 and TRBJ2-3; unclear D gene. As DNA, the CDR3 is TGTGCCAGCAGTGAATCCTTCTCAGATACGCAGTATTTT. This gives the protein CASSESFSDTQYF. Supplemented by reference TRBV25-1 and TRBJ2-3, the full variable domain reads EADIYQTPRYLVIGTGKKITLECSQTMGHDKMYWYQQDPGMELHLIHYSYGVNSTEKGDLSSESTVSRIRTEHFPLTLESARPSHTSQYLCASSESFSDTQYFGPGTRLTVL.